This entry lists 10 T cell receptor beta chains sequenced from one sample in a study of OX40 agonist ivuxolimab in advanced cancers. The protocol was immunoSEQ multiplex PCR, while the TCRdb copy is restricted to in-frame clones and leaves out a portion. The repertoire consists of 50,000 or so clones, with 85% to 95% occurring once and the leading ten covering 24%. The sample was CD4+ or CD8+ T cells sorted from blood, taken in a trial of the OX40 agonist ivuxolimab. These receptor sequences come from an adult with an advanced solid tumor such as melanoma, head and neck, liver or kidney cancer.

This chain uses TRBV19 with TRBJ2-7; 7 bases align to TRBD2. CDR1 is LNHDA and CDR2 is SQIVND in the germline V gene (reference sequence). CDR3 length: 14 amino acids. V lost 5 bases and J lost 0; bases outside the gene matches: 4. DNA for the CDR3: TGTGCCAGTAGTCTTGGCGGGAGCTCCTACGAGCAGTACTTC. Its translation is CASSLGGSSYEQYF.

The chain links TRBV7-6 to TRBJ2-2; D might be TRBD1 (7 bases). The ends were cut back, 1 base at V and 6 bases at J, with 12 bases in the middle. Germline-derived CDR1 and CDR2 are SGHVS and FNYEAQ. CDR3 length: 15 amino acids. CDR3 in amino acids: CASSLGPGGSGELFF. In nucleotides, the CDR3 is TGTGCCAGCAGCTTAGGGCCAGGGGGGTCCGGGGAGCTGTTTTTT.

The rearrangement links TRBV25-1 to TRBJ2-5; D not resolved. V was cut by 2 bases and J by 0 bases, with 1 base left in between. In germline, CDR1 is MGHDK, CDR2 SYGVNS. CDR3 size: 12 residues. CDR3 region: CASSEDQETQYF. CDR3 bases: TGTGCCAGCAGTGAAGACCAAGAGACCCAGTACTTC.

V and J are TRBV7-6 and TRBJ1-1; D may be TRBD1 (5 bases). CDR1 and CDR2 (germline): SGHVS, FNYEAQ. CDR3 length: 15 amino acids. Trimming pared 5 bases from V and 3 bases from J, leaving 16 bases between. CDR3 coding DNA: TGTGCCAGCAGCGAAGAACCAGGGAGGGACACTGAAGCTTTCTTT. Translating gives CASSEEPGRDTEAFF.

The V gene is TRBV28, the J gene TRBJ2-1; D is possibly TRBD1 (5 bases). The CDR3 is 13 amino acids. V lost 2 bases, J lost 8 bases, and 10 bases lay in between. Per germline, CDR1 MDHEN and CDR2 SYDVKM. In DNA, the CDR3 is TGTGCCAGCAGTTTAACCAGGGTCGATGAGCAGTTCTTC. This gives the protein CASSLTRVDEQFF.

V usage is TRBV2 and J usage is TRBJ2-7, with a tentative D call TRBD2 (6 bases). The length of the CDR3 is 14 residues. The V gene's germline CDR1 is SNHLY and CDR2 FYNNEI. Trimming pared 6 bases from V and 5 bases from J, leaving 17 bases between. CDR3 in amino acids: CASRPEGTPHEQYF. DNA for the CDR3: TGTGCCAGCAGGCCGGAGGGAACGCCCCACGAGCAGTACTTC.

The chain has TRBV9 and TRBJ1-3; 7 bases map to TRBD1. This CDR3 spans 16 amino acids. Looked up from germline, CDR1 is SGDLS and CDR2 is YYNGEE. V dropped 3 bases and J dropped 2; count of bases not matched to a gene: 8. The CDR3 spells CASSAHDRVAGNTIYF. As DNA, the CDR3 is TGTGCCAGCAGCGCACACGACAGGGTGGCTGGAAACACCATATATTTT. Combining the CDR3 with reference TRBV9 and TRBJ1-3 gives the whole variable domain DSGVTQTPKHLITATGQRVTLRCSPRSGDLSVYWYQQSLDQGLQFLIQYYNGEERAKGNILERFSAQQFPDLHSELNLSSLELGDSALYFCASSAHDRVAGNTIYFGEGSWLTVV.

The chain recombines TRBV9 with TRBJ1-2, with TRBD1 matching 7 bases. V shed 4 bases, J shed 4 bases, and the junction held 10 bases outside the gene matches. This CDR3 spans 15 amino acids. Per the germline V gene, CDR1 is SGDLS and CDR2 is YYNGEE. The CDR3 region has the DNA TGTGCCAGCAGCCCCGTTTGGGGACAGTTCTATGGCTACACCTTC. Residues: CASSPVWGQFYGYTF.

The table lists this clone with a few counts. The chain uses TRBV7-2 and TRBJ2-2; 8 bases match TRBD1. This CDR3 spans 17 amino acids. The junction had 10 bases not matched to a gene; V was cut back by 1 base and J by 6 bases. From germline, CDR1 is SGHTA and CDR2 FQGNSA. As DNA, the CDR3 is TGTGCCAGCAGCTTAGGAGAAAGGACAGGGTTGGCCGGGGAGCTGTTTTTT. It translates to CASSLGERTGLAGELFF. Drawing the rest from reference TRBV7-2 and TRBJ2-2, the complete variable domain is GAGVSQSPSNKVTEKGKDVELRCDPISGHTALYWYRQSLGQGLEFLIYFQGNSAPDKSGLPSDRFSAERTGGSVSTLTIQRTQQEDSAVYLCASSLGERTGLAGELFFGEGSRLTVL.

The chain couples TRBV9 to TRBJ2-7; D possibly corresponds to TRBD2 (5 bases). This CDR3 region has 16 residues. The ends were cut back, 0 bases at V and 0 bases at J, with 13 bases in the middle. Germline V gives CDR1 SGDLS, CDR2 YYNGEE. CDR3: CASSVAGATNSYEQYF. CDR3 bases: TGTGCCAGCAGCGTAGCTGGAGCGACTAACTCCTACGAGCAGTACTTC. Together with reference TRBV9 and TRBJ2-7, the CDR3 gives the full variable domain: DSGVTQTPKHLITATGQRVTLRCSPRSGDLSVYWYQQSLDQGLQFLIQYYNGEERAKGNILERFSAQQFPDLHSELNLSSLELGDSALYFCASSVAGATNSYEQYFGPGTRLTVT.